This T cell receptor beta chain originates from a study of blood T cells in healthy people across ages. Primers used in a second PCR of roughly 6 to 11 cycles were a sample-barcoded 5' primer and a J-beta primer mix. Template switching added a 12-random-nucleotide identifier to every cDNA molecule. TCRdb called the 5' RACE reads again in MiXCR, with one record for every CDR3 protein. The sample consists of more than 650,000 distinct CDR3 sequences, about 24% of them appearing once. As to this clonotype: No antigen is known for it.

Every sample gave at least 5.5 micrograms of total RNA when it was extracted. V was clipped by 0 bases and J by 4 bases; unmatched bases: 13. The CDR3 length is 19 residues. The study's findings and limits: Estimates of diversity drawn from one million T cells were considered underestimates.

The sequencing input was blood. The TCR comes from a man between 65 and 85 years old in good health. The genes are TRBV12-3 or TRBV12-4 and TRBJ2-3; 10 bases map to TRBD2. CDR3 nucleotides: TGTGCCAGCAGTTTAGCGCAGGGTGTATGGGGACTAGCGCCAGATACGCAGTATTTT. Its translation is CASSLAQGVWGLAPDTQYF.